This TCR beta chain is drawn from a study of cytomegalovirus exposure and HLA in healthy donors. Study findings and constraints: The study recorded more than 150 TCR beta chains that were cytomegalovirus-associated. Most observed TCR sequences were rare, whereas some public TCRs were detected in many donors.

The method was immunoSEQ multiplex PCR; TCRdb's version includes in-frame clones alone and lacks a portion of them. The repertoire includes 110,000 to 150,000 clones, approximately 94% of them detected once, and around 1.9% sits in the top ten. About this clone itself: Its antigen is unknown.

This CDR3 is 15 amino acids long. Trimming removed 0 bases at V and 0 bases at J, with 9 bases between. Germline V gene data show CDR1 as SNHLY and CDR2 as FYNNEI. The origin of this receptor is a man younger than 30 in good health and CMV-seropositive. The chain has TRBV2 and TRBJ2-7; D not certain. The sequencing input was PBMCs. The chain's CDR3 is CASSEAASPSYEQYF. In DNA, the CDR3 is TGTGCCAGCAGTGAAGCAGCATCACCCTCCTACGAGCAGTACTTC.